This T cell receptor (beta chain) was recovered during a study of blood T cell repertoires in COVID-19 (dated by TCRdb to 2020 to 2021). Looking at the study overall: Samples from collaborators originated in the United States, Italy and Spain and spanned both the acute and convalescent phases of COVID-19. Deeply sampled blood TCRbeta repertoires from subjects exposed to, actively infected with, or recovered from COVID-19 were included in the dataset. The repertoires were made available in a free public database intended to serve as a resource for research on the immune response to SARS-CoV-2. The samples were drawn from the first 160 participants of the ongoing ImmuneRACE study and from 950 to 1,500 subjects provided by 6 global collaborators. Nearly every sample came with metadata listing a de-identified subject ID, COVID-19 status, age in years and sex. The prospective study material was composed of cDNA or gDNA derived from T cells, B-cell-depleted T cells, or PBMCs. HLA class I and class II types, where available, came from metadata supplied by the sample provider rather than from assay-based typing.

The immunoSEQ Assay, a bias-controlled multiplex PCR, was used to amplify TCRbeta CDR3 regions from genomic DNA. Concerning the study's data processing: Within the assay, amplification of reference gene primers was used to estimate how many nucleated cells each sample contained. To quantify the absolute abundance of each unique TCRbeta CDR3 rearrangement, sequence reads were collapsed and filtered. For each sample, productive Simpson clonality was calculated by taking the square root of Simpson's diversity index across productive rearrangements. TCRdb took over this immuneACCESS table, retaining in-frame rearrangements with V and J assigned. Such tables are incomplete; in checked studies, under half of the missing clones stem from an unresolved V gene, and the remainder is unexplained. V and J calls and clone size come straight from that table; D and trimming were deduced from the DNA. The sample has approximately 84,000 clones on record, about 70% of them singletons. The ten largest make up around 5.8% of the sample.

For CDR1 and CDR2, the germline V gene lists SNHLY and FYNNEI. At the junction V is shortened by 7 bases and J by 6 bases, with 11 bases in between. The CDR3 spans 12 residues, from the cysteine through the phenylalanine. Kept here is only the CDR3 DNA, which spans 36 bases and is read in frame from base 1. Whole blood was collected in K2EDTA tubes by collaborating institutions according to the institutions' own protocols. For TCRbeta analysis, collaborators shipped samples as frozen whole blood, isolated PBMCs, or DNA extracted from either of those sample types. Beyond this particular receptor, the publication reports: The quantity of clinical and demographic metadata differed by source and by participant and was supplied without curation.

Turning to this clone: Its antigen remains undetermined. No base-level quality is on record; no much larger clone is a single base apart.

Material for sequencing was peripheral blood. This receptor was taken from a man aged 45-60 years with active or convalescent COVID-19. This sequence uses TRBV2 and TRBJ2-3; the D gene is perhaps TRBD1, on 5 matching bases. The sequence in DNA is TGTGCCAGCAACTATCAGGGCGATACGCAGTATTTT. Translated, it gives CASNYQGDTQYF.